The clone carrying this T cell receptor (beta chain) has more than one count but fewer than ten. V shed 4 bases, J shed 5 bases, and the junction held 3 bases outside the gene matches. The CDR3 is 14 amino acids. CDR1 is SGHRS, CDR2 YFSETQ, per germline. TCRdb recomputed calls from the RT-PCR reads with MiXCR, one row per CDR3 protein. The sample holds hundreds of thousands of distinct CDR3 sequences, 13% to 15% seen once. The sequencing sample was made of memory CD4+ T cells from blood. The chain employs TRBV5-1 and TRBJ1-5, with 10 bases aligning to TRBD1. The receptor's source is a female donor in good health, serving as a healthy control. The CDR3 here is CASSPGQGHQPQHF. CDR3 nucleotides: TGCGCCAGCAGCCCGGGACAGGGGCATCAGCCCCAGCATTTT.